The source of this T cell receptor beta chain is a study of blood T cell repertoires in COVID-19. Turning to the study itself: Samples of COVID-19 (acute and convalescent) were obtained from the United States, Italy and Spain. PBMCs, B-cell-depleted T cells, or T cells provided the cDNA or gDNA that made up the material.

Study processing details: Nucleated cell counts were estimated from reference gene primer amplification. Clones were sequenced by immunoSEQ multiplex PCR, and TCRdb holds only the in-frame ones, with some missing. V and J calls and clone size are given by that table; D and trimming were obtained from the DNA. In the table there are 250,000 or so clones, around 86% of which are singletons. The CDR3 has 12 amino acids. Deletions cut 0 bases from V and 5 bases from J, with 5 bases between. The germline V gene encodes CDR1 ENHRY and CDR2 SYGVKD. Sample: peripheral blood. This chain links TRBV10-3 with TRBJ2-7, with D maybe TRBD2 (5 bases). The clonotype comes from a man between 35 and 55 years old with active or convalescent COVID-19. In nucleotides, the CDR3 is TGTGCCATCAGTGAGTCCGGGAACGAGCAGTACTTC. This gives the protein CAISESGNEQYF.